This TCR beta chain was profiled in a study of T cells in Graves' hyperthyroidism and ophthalmopathy. Researchers amplified the TCR beta CDR3 regions from RNA transcripts. TCR CDR3 regions were first amplified by RT-PCR with HTBI primers. One entry per CDR3 protein results from TCRdb running MiXCR on the multiplex PCR reads. The sample gives 400,000 to 550,000 distinct CDR3 sequences, around a quarter of which show up once; 11% is in the top ten. The sequenced sample consisted of blood. This sequence originates from a woman aged 30 to 39 with Graves' ophthalmopathy.

Here the CDR3 DNA reads TGTGCCAGCAGAAGATCCGGGACTAGCGGATACGAGCAGTACTTC. Translation: CASRRSGTSGYEQYF. The chain carries TRBV28 and TRBJ2-7; 11 bases fit TRBD2. V lost 6 bases, J lost 4 bases, and 8 bases stayed unmatched. Germline CDR1 is MDHEN and CDR2 is SYDVKM. There are 15 residues in the CDR3.